These 14 T cell receptor beta chains came from one sample sequenced in a study of cytomegalovirus exposure and HLA in healthy donors. The PCR had 60 Vbeta and 13 Jbeta primers. Here immunoSEQ multiplex PCR was the method, and the copy in TCRdb shows in-frame clones only, minus some. In the table there are some 120,000 clones, roughly 83% of which are singletons. The sample taken for sequencing was PBMCs. All receptors derive from a woman aged 18-29 years in good health and CMV-seropositive.

V gene TRBV7-2 combines with J gene TRBJ1-1; the match to TRBD1 covers 8 bases. After removal of 0 bases from V and 1 base from J, the junction contained 1 base not matched to a gene. Germline CDR1 reads SGHTA; CDR2 reads FQGNSA. The CDR3 is made up of 15 amino acids. This CDR3 is CASSLAGTGNTEAFF. The CDR3 nucleotides read TGTGCCAGCAGCTTAGCTGGGACAGGGAACACTGAAGCTTTCTTT.

V gene TRBV28 combines with J gene TRBJ2-3; 10 bases map to TRBD2. J gave up 0 bases and V 4 bases, and 10 bases lay outside the gene matches. Per the germline V gene, CDR1 is MDHEN and CDR2 is SYDVKM. The CDR3 sequence is 18 residues long. This chain's CDR3 is CASSSGASGSHSTDTQYF. The CDR3 coding sequence is TGTGCCAGCAGTTCTGGGGCTAGCGGGAGTCATAGCACAGATACGCAGTATTTT.

The chain is built from TRBV5-4 and TRBJ2-3; 7 bases agree with TRBD2. Trimming took 0 bases from V and 4 from J; bases not matched to a gene: 2. The CDR3 is 14 residues long. Germline-derived CDR1 and CDR2 are SGHNT and YYREEE (reference sequence). The CDR3 bases are TGTGCCAGCAGCTTGGGCCTAGCGGCAGATACGCAGTATTTT. Its translation: CASSLGLAADTQYF.

This rearrangement joins TRBV15 to TRBJ2-6; unclear D gene. CDR3 length: 18 residues. V gave up 1 base and J gave up 0 bases, with 13 bases separating them. CDR1 is LNHNV, CDR2 YYDKDF, per germline (reference sequence). The chain's CDR3 is CATSRVTSSSSGANVLTF. DNA of the CDR3: TGTGCCACCAGCAGAGTAACGTCAAGCTCCTCTGGGGCCAACGTCCTGACTTTC.

This clone was counted between two and nine times. The chain joins TRBV19 to TRBJ1-5; no firm D call. Trimming left V 1 base short and J 0 bases short, with 7 bases between. The germline V gene has CDR1 LNHDA and CDR2 SQIVND (reference sequence). CDR3 length: 15 residues. CDR3 in amino acids: CASSIVDYSNQPQHF. The CDR3 region has the DNA TGTGCCAGTAGTATAGTGGACTATAGCAATCAGCCCCAGCATTTT.

J is TRBJ1-2 and V is TRBV5-6; 7 bases line up with TRBD1. V was pared by 4 bases and J by 13 bases, with 16 bases of the junction left unmatched. CDR3 size: 14 residues. Germline lookup yields CDR1 SGHDT and CDR2 YYEEEE. CDR3 protein: CASSLWGQSLEFTF. For the CDR3, the DNA is TGTGCCAGCAGCCTGTGGGGACAGAGTTTAGAGTTCACCTTC.

This chain uses TRBV10-2 with TRBJ1-2; 10 bases agree with TRBD1. The length of the CDR3 is 15 residues. The germline CDR1 and CDR2 sequences are WSHSY and SAAADI. Unmatched junction bases numbered 4, after V lost 3 bases and J lost 3 bases. The DNA of the CDR3 is TGCGCCAGCAGTGAAGTGACAGGGGGCGACTATGGCTACACCTTC. As protein: CASSEVTGGDYGYTF.

Note on this clone: The junction departs from germline at one end; a sequencing error may be responsible. The J gene is TRBJ2-3, the V gene TRBV28, with D unresolved. CDR3 length: 17 residues. Germline CDR1 reads MDHEN; CDR2 reads SYDVKM. Written as DNA, the CDR3 is TGTGTCAGCAGTTTATCCACGAAAGACTTCAGCACAGATACGCAGTATTTT. Its translation: CVSSLSTKDFSTDTQYF. Full variable domain (missing parts from reference TRBV28 and TRBJ2-3): DVKVTQSSRYLVKRTGEKVFLECVQDMDHENMFWYRQDPGLGLRLIYFSYDVKMKEKGDIPEGYSVSREKKERFSLILESASTNQTSMYLCVSSLSTKDFSTDTQYFGPGTRLTVL.

V usage is TRBV5-1 and J usage is TRBJ2-1; 9 bases are a match to TRBD2. CDR1 and CDR2 (germline): SGHRS, YFSETQ. The CDR3 spans 16 residues. J lost 6 bases, V lost 5 bases, and 12 bases had no gene match. The CDR3: CASSPAGGFEGNEQFF. The CDR3 DNA reads as TGCGCCAGCAGTCCAGCGGGAGGATTCGAAGGCAATGAGCAGTTCTTC. The full variable domain, rest sourced from reference TRBV5-1 and TRBJ2-1, is KAGVTQTPRYLIKTRGQQVTLSCSPISGHRSVSWYQQTPGQGLQFLFEYFSETQRNKGNFPGRFSGRQFSNSRSEMNVSTLELGDSALYLCASSPAGGFEGNEQFFGPGTRLTVL.

J is TRBJ1-2 and V is TRBV6-1; D not certain. V was pared by 7 bases and J by 3 bases, with 9 bases between. Germline loops: CDR1 MNHNS, CDR2 SASEGT. This CDR3 spans 12 amino acids. The CDR3 nucleotides read TGTGCCAGCACCCCTAACGACTATGGCTACACCTTC. Its protein is CASTPNDYGYTF.

The chain couples TRBV6-6 to TRBJ2-7; 9 bases fit TRBD1. The CDR3 totals 15 residues. J lost 3 bases, V lost 6 bases, and 9 bases had no gene match. Germline V gene data show CDR1 as MNHNY and CDR2 as SVGAGI (reference sequence). CDR3 bases: TGTGCCAGCAGGGCAAGACAGGGGGGGATCTACGAGCAGTACTTC. Translation gives CASRARQGGIYEQYF.

J is TRBJ1-4 and V is TRBV6-5, with D unclear. Trimming took off 6 bases at V and 7 bases at J, with 12 bases between the two ends. The CDR3 loop spans 13 amino acids. CDR1 is MNHEY, CDR2 SVGAGI, per germline. The CDR3 is CASSQDYLEKLFF. In DNA, the CDR3 is TGTGCCAGCAGCCAGGACTACCTTGAAAAACTGTTTTTT.

The chain is built from TRBV5-1 and TRBJ1-2, with D possibly TRBD1 on 5 matching bases. Looked up from germline, CDR1 is SGHRS and CDR2 is YFSETQ. The CDR3 sequence is 14 residues long. The germline V and J ends were trimmed by 0 bases and 6 bases, with 12 bases remaining between them. The CDR3 coding sequence is TGCGCCAGCAGCTTGGCACAAGGGGTGGATGGCTACACCTTC. Its protein product is CASSLAQGVDGYTF. Combining the CDR3 with reference TRBV5-1 and TRBJ1-2 gives the whole variable domain KAGVTQTPRYLIKTRGQQVTLSCSPISGHRSVSWYQQTPGQGLQFLFEYFSETQRNKGNFPGRFSGRQFSNSRSEMNVSTLELGDSALYLCASSLAQGVDGYTFGSGTRLTVV.

This clone was counted a few times. The chain recombines TRBV5-1 with TRBJ1-3; D may be TRBD1 (6 bases). Trimming removed 0 bases at V and 6 bases at J, with 16 bases between. Germline CDR1 is SGHRS and CDR2 is YFSETQ. The CDR3 is made up of 16 amino acids. The CDR3 loop is CASSLVAGRGENTIYF. CDR3 coding DNA: TGCGCCAGCAGCTTGGTTGCTGGCAGGGGTGAAAACACCATATATTTT. Using reference TRBV5-1 and TRBJ1-3 for the parts outside the CDR3, the full variable domain is KAGVTQTPRYLIKTRGQQVTLSCSPISGHRSVSWYQQTPGQGLQFLFEYFSETQRNKGNFPGRFSGRQFSNSRSEMNVSTLELGDSALYLCASSLVAGRGENTIYFGEGSWLTVV.